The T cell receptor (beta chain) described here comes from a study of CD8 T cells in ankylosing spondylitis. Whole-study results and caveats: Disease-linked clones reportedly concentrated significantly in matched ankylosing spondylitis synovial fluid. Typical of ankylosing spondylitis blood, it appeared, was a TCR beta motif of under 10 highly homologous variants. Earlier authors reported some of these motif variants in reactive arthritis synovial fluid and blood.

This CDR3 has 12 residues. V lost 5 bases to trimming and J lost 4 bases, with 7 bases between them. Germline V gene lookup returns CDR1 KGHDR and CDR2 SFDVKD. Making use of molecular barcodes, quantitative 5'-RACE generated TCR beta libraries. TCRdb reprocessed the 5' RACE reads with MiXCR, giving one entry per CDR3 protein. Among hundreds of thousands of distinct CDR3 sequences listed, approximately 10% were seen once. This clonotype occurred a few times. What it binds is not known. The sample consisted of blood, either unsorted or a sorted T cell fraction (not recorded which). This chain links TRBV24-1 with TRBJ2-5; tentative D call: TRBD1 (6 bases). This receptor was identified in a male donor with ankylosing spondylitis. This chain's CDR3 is CATSGGGETQYF. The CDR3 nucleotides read TGTGCCACCAGTGGAGGGGGAGAGACCCAGTACTTC.